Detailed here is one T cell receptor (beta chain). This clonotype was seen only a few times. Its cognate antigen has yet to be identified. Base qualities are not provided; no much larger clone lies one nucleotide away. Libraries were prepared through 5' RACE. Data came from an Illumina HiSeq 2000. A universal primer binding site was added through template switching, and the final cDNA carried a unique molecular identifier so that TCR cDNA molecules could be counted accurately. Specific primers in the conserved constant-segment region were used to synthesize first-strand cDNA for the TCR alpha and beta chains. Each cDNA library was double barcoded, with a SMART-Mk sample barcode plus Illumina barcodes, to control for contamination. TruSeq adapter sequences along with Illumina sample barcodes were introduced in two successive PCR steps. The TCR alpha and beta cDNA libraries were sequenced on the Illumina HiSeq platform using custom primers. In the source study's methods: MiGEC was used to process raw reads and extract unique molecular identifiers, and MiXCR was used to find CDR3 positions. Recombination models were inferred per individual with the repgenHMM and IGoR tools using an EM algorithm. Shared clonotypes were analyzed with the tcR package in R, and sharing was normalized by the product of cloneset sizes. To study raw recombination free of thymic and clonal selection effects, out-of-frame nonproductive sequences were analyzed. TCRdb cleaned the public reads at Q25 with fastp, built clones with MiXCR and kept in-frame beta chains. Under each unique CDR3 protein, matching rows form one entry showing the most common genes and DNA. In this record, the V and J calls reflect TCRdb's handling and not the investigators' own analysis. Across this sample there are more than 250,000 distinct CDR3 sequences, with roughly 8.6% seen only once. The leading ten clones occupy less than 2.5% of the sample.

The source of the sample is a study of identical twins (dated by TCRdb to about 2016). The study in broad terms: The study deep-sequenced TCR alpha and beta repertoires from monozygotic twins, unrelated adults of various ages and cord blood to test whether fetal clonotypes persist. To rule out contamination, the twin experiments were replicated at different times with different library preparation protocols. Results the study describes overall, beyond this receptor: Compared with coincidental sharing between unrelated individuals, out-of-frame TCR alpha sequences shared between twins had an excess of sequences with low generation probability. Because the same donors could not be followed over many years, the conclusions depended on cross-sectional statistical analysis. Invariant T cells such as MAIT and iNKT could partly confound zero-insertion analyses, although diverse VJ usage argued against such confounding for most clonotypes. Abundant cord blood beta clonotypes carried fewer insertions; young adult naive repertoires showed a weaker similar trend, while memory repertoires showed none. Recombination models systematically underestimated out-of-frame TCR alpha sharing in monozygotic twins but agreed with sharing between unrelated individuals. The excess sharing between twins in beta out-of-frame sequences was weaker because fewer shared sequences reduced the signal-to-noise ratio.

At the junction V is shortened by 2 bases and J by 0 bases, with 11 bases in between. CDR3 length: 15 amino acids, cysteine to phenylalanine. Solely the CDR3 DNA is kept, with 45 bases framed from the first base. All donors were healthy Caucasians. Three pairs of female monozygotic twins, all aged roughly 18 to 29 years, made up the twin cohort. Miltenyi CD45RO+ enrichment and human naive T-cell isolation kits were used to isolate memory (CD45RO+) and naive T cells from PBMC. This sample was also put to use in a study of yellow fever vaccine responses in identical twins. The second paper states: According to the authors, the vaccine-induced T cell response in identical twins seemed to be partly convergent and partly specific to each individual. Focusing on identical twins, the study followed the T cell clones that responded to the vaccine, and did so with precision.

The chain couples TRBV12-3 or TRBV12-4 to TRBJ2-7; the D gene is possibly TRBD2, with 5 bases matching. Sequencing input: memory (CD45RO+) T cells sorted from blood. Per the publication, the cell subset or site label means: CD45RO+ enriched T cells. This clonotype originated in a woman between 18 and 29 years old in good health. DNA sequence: TGTGCCAGCAGTTTACGGCTAGCCTACTCCTACGAGCAGTACTTC. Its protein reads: CASSLRLAYSYEQYF.